A selection of T cell receptor beta chains follows, all from one sample in a study of cytomegalovirus exposure and HLA in healthy donors. Some clones are missing from TCRdb's copy, which holds only in-frame ones; the method was immunoSEQ multiplex PCR. This sample yields 80,000 to 130,000 clones, of which approximately 80% are seen a single time; 1.2% belongs to the top ten. Sequenced: PBMCs. These receptors originate from a woman under 30 in good health and CMV-seronegative. The CDR3 runs from the conserved cysteine through the conserved F or W. D genes are given only for firm matches. Clone sizes are given selectively: once, few, many, or a class where the clone is expanded.

d_call: -
v_call: TRBV4-3
j_call: TRBJ2-3
clone_size: few
cdr3_nt: TGCGCCAGCAGCCAAGATGTCGGAGCAACAGATACGCAGTATTTT
cdr3_aa: CASSQDVGATDTQYF

d_call: TRBD2
v_call: TRBV6-5
j_call: TRBJ2-1
clone_size: few
cdr3_nt: TGTGCCAGCAGTTACCGCGGGAGCACCTACAATGAGCAGTTCTTC
cdr3_aa: CASSYRGSTYNEQFF

d_call: -
v_call: TRBV29-1
j_call: TRBJ1-2
clone_size: -
cdr3_nt: TGCAGCGTTGATGAGGGAGGGTATGGCTACACCTTC
cdr3_aa: CSVDEGGYGYTF

d_call: TRBD2
v_call: TRBV15
j_call: TRBJ2-5
clone_size: -
cdr3_nt: TGTGCCACCAGCAGACCCCTAGCGGGGGAAGAGACCCAGTACTTC
cdr3_aa: CATSRPLAGEETQYF

d_call: -
v_call: TRBV7-9
j_call: TRBJ2-1
clone_size: -
cdr3_nt: TGTGCCAGCAGCGGGGACTTTCACAGCTCCTACAATGAGCAGTTCTTC
cdr3_aa: CASSGDFHSSYNEQFF

d_call: -
v_call: TRBV2
j_call: TRBJ1-2
clone_size: -
cdr3_nt: TGTGCCAGCAGCGCGCCGGACAGATCCAAAGCTAACTATGGCTACACCTTC
cdr3_aa: CASSAPDRSKANYGYTF

d_call: TRBD1
v_call: TRBV5-4
j_call: TRBJ1-1
clone_size: -
cdr3_nt: TGTACCAGCACCCGGGGACAGGCGGACACTGAAGCTTTCTTT
cdr3_aa: CTSTRGQADTEAFF

d_call: -
v_call: TRBV30
j_call: TRBJ1-5
clone_size: once
cdr3_nt: TGTGCCTGGAGTTTGGGGCTGAGTCAGCCCCAGCATTTT
cdr3_aa: CAWSLGLSQPQHF

d_call: TRBD1
v_call: TRBV7-9
j_call: TRBJ1-1
clone_size: medium-sized
cdr3_nt: TGTGCCAGCAGCTCCCCCCCAGGGGGCGAAATAAACACTGAAGCTTTCTTT
cdr3_aa: CASSSPPGGEINTEAFF

d_call: -
v_call: TRBV5-8
j_call: TRBJ2-7
clone_size: -
cdr3_nt: TGTGCCAGCAGCGTTTACAGGGATACCTCCTACGAGCAGTACTTC
cdr3_aa: CASSVYRDTSYEQYF

d_call: TRBD2
v_call: TRBV9
j_call: TRBJ2-1
clone_size: -
cdr3_nt: TGTGCCAGCAGCGCCCTTGGGACTAGCGGAAACAATGAGCAGTTCTTC
cdr3_aa: CASSALGTSGNNEQFF

d_call: TRBD2
v_call: TRBV4-1
j_call: TRBJ2-1
clone_size: -
cdr3_nt: TGCGCCAGCAGCCAAGAAGGTGTAGTAGCGGGATCTTTTTCGAATGAGCAGTTCTTC
cdr3_aa: CASSQEGVVAGSFSNEQFF

d_call: -
v_call: TRBV30
j_call: TRBJ1-4
clone_size: -
cdr3_nt: TGTGCCTGGAGTGAACAGTTTGCAACTAATGAAAAACTGTTTTTT
cdr3_aa: CAWSEQFATNEKLFF

d_call: -
v_call: TRBV7-9
j_call: TRBJ1-2
clone_size: -
cdr3_nt: TGTTCCAGCAGCTTAGGACAGCTCTATGGCTACACCTTC
cdr3_aa: CSSSLGQLYGYTF

d_call: TRBD1
v_call: TRBV29-1
j_call: TRBJ2-2
clone_size: once
cdr3_nt: TGCAGCGCGACCCGGGGACCCGGACAGGGGAGGACCGGGGAGCTGTTTTTT
cdr3_aa: CSATRGPGQGRTGELFF

d_call: -
v_call: TRBV7-5
j_call: TRBJ2-5
clone_size: -
cdr3_nt: TGTGCCAGAAGCCCCAACCGTGGGCTAGCGATTCGAGAGACCCAGTACTTC
cdr3_aa: CARSPNRGLAIRETQYF

d_call: -
v_call: TRBV27
j_call: TRBJ2-3
clone_size: -
cdr3_nt: TGTGCCAGCAGCCTTTGGATGGGGGGGGCCCCGGCGACGGATACAGATACGCAGTATTTT
cdr3_aa: CASSLWMGGAPATDTDTQYF

d_call: -
v_call: TRBV27
j_call: TRBJ2-7
clone_size: -
cdr3_nt: TGTGCCAGCAGTTTCGGCAGGGGATCAGCGGACGAGCAGTACTTC
cdr3_aa: CASSFGRGSADEQYF

d_call: TRBD2
v_call: TRBV2
j_call: TRBJ2-6
clone_size: -
cdr3_nt: TGTGCCAGCAATGCCTTGCACGGGGGGACTGGGGCCAACGTCCTGACTTTC
cdr3_aa: CASNALHGGTGANVLTF

d_call: TRBD1
v_call: TRBV19
j_call: TRBJ1-5
clone_size: -
cdr3_nt: TGTGCCAGTAGCCGGACAGGGGCCACTCAGCCCCAGCATTTT
cdr3_aa: CASSRTGATQPQHF

d_call: -
v_call: TRBV11-3
j_call: TRBJ2-1
clone_size: once
cdr3_nt: TGTGCCAGCAGCACCGGGAGCTCCTACAATGAGCAGTTCTTC
cdr3_aa: CASSTGSSYNEQFF

d_call: TRBD2
v_call: TRBV4-1
j_call: TRBJ2-4
clone_size: -
cdr3_nt: TGCGCCAGCAGCCAAGTCCTAGCGGGGATACTAGCCAAAAACATTCAGTACTTC
cdr3_aa: CASSQVLAGILAKNIQYF

d_call: TRBD1
v_call: TRBV6-5
j_call: TRBJ1-1
clone_size: -
cdr3_nt: TGTGCCAGCAGGCTCCTGGGGACAGGGACGACTGAAGCTTTCTTT
cdr3_aa: CASRLLGTGTTEAFF

d_call: TRBD1
v_call: TRBV7-9
j_call: TRBJ2-7
clone_size: -
cdr3_nt: TGTGCCAGCAGAAAGGGACAGGGCCTCTCCTACGAGCAGTACTTC
cdr3_aa: CASRKGQGLSYEQYF

d_call: -
v_call: TRBV11-2
j_call: TRBJ2-1
clone_size: once
cdr3_nt: TGTGCCAGCAGCTTAGGCCCCAGGGTTAACAATGAGCAGTTCTTC
cdr3_aa: CASSLGPRVNNEQFF

d_call: TRBD2
v_call: TRBV28
j_call: TRBJ2-7
clone_size: -
cdr3_nt: TGTGCCAGCAGACTAGCGGGACAGTACGAGCAGTACTTC
cdr3_aa: CASRLAGQYEQYF

d_call: -
v_call: TRBV2
j_call: TRBJ1-3
clone_size: -
cdr3_nt: TGTGCCAGCAATCCGCGCTCTGGAAACACCATATATTTT
cdr3_aa: CASNPRSGNTIYF

d_call: -
v_call: TRBV7-6
j_call: TRBJ1-5
clone_size: few
cdr3_nt: TGTGCCAGCAGCTTATCAACGGATCAGCCCCAGCATTTT
cdr3_aa: CASSLSTDQPQHF

d_call: TRBD2
v_call: TRBV7-6
j_call: TRBJ2-7
clone_size: -
cdr3_nt: TGTGCCAGCAGCTCCGGGACTAGCGCCGCCTACGAGCAGTACTTC
cdr3_aa: CASSSGTSAAYEQYF

d_call: TRBD2
v_call: TRBV27
j_call: TRBJ2-1
clone_size: -
cdr3_nt: TGTGCCAGCAGCCTAAACGGGGAGGGAGCGGCGTACAATGAGCAGTTCTTC
cdr3_aa: CASSLNGEGAAYNEQFF

d_call: -
v_call: TRBV28
j_call: TRBJ1-2
clone_size: once
cdr3_nt: TGTGCCAGCAGTTTGTCGGACTTCGAAATTGGCTACACCTTC
cdr3_aa: CASSLSDFEIGYTF

d_call: TRBD1
v_call: TRBV5-6
j_call: TRBJ2-7
clone_size: -
cdr3_nt: TGTGCCAGCAGCTACGGGGACAGGACCTACGAGCAGTACTTC
cdr3_aa: CASSYGDRTYEQYF

d_call: -
v_call: TRBV9
j_call: TRBJ2-1
clone_size: -
cdr3_nt: TGTGCCAGCAGCGTAGTTACAGGGACCTACAATGAGCAGTTCTTC
cdr3_aa: CASSVVTGTYNEQFF

d_call: -
v_call: TRBV5-1
j_call: TRBJ1-1
clone_size: once
cdr3_nt: TGCGCCAGCAGCTTGGATATCGCAGCTGAAGCTTTCTTT
cdr3_aa: CASSLDIAAEAFF